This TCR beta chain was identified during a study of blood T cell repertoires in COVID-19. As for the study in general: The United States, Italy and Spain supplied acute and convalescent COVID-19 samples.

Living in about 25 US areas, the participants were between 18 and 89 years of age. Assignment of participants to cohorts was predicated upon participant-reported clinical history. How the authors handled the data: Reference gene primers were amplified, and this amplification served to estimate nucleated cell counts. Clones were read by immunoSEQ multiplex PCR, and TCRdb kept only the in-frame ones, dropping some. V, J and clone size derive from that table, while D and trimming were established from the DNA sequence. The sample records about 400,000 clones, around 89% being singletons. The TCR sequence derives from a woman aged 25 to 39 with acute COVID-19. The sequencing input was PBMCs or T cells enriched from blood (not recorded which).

CDR3 DNA sequence: TGTGCCAGCAGCCGGGCAGGGGGCAACGAGCAGTACTTC. Encoded protein: CASSRAGGNEQYF. V gene TRBV14 combines with J gene TRBJ2-7, with TRBD1 identical over 8 bases. V was pared by 4 bases and J by 5 bases, with 4 bases of the junction left unmatched. This CDR3 is 13 amino acids long. Germline CDR1 reads SGHDN; CDR2 reads FVKESK. Using reference TRBV14 and TRBJ2-7 for the parts outside the CDR3, the full variable domain is EAGVTQFPSHSVIEKGQTVTLRCDPISGHDNLYWYRRVMGKEIKFLLHFVKESKQDESGMPNNRFLAERTGGTYSTLKVQPAELEDSGVYFCASSRAGGNEQYFGPGTRLTVT.